This T cell receptor beta chain was sequenced in a study of metastatic and nonmetastatic thyroid tumors. The study's findings and limits: In both blood and tumor samples, TCR beta diversity was reported significantly higher for malignant than benign nodules.

As regards this clone: The antigen remains unidentified.

Authors' data handling: In papillary thyroid cancer, a distant-metastasis classifier was built using CDR3 differences across clinicopathological groups. From the PCR reads, TCRdb re-called clones with MiXCR. TCRdb, not the original authors, processed these V and J calls. The sample holds 25,000 to 30,000 clones, around 4% seen once. V was pared by 3 bases and J by 4 bases, with 6 bases of the junction left unmatched. Germline V gives CDR1 MGHDK, CDR2 SYGVNS. CDR3 length equals 17 residues. Patients had received no treatment of any kind before thyroid surgery. The source material was blood. This sequence joins TRBV25-1 and TRBJ2-3; 14 positions match TRBD2. The TCR was taken from a male donor with papillary thyroid cancer or a benign thyroid nodule (not recorded which). Some clones in this sample may be carry-over from other donors' samples. The CDR3 region has the DNA TGTGCCAGCAGTGAGAGGACTAGCGGGAGGATGGCAGATACGCAGTATTTT. Its protein product is CASSERTSGRMADTQYF.